These T cell receptor beta chains were read from a single sample in a study of technical replicates of blood from several donors. Assay: immunoSEQ multiplex PCR; the TCRdb copy retains only in-frame clones and omits some. The data show 70,000 or so clones, about 87% seen once. Sequencing used PBMCs. The receptors derive from a human donor in good health. Some clones in this sample may be carry-over from other donors' samples. Each CDR3 is given with its conserved first and last residue. Fields, in order: V gene, clone size, J gene, CDR3 protein. Expanded clones are given a class, and other clones once, few, many or no size at all.

V gene: TRBV18; clone size: .; J gene: TRBJ2-2; CDR3 protein: CASRQGAGTGELFF
V gene: TRBV11-2; clone size: .; J gene: TRBJ1-1; CDR3 protein: CASSDGQVFSIEAFF
V gene: TRBV6-1; clone size: once; J gene: TRBJ1-3; CDR3 protein: CASTEGVSGNTIYF
V gene: TRBV6-5; clone size: .; J gene: TRBJ2-2; CDR3 protein: CAAGGYTGELFF
V gene: TRBV11-3; clone size: few; J gene: TRBJ1-1; CDR3 protein: CASSLGEPGRGNTEAFF
V gene: TRBV7-2; clone size: .; J gene: TRBJ2-2; CDR3 protein: CASSLGGTGINTGELFF
V gene: TRBV7-3; clone size: .; J gene: TRBJ1-1; CDR3 protein: CASSLDRENTEAFF
V gene: TRBV7-9; clone size: .; J gene: TRBJ1-2; CDR3 protein: CASRTTGTGTSNYGYTF
V gene: TRBV25-1; clone size: once; J gene: TRBJ1-2; CDR3 protein: CASGRAGGGHGYTF
V gene: TRBV4-1; clone size: .; J gene: TRBJ2-7; CDR3 protein: CASSHQGLAGGPPYEQYF
V gene: TRBV5-6; clone size: once; J gene: TRBJ2-7; CDR3 protein: CASSLGTSGGAYYEQYF
V gene: TRBV11-3; clone size: .; J gene: TRBJ2-1; CDR3 protein: CASSGASGVNEQFF
V gene: TRBV29-1; clone size: .; J gene: TRBJ2-7; CDR3 protein: CSVTQNYEQYF
V gene: TRBV30; clone size: .; J gene: TRBJ1-1; CDR3 protein: CAWSVAGMNTEAFF
V gene: TRBV5-6; clone size: .; J gene: TRBJ2-7; CDR3 protein: CASSLNTHTTRPLYF
V gene: TRBV6-1; clone size: .; J gene: TRBJ1-3; CDR3 protein: CASNPGQGNTIYF
V gene: TRBV9; clone size: .; J gene: TRBJ1-1; CDR3 protein: CASSVDLSMTEAFF
V gene: TRBV7-7; clone size: .; J gene: TRBJ2-2; CDR3 protein: CATSQTQNTGELFF
V gene: TRBV7-9; clone size: .; J gene: TRBJ2-5; CDR3 protein: CASRPGTGFETQYF